The sequence of this TCR beta chain was determined in a study of cytomegalovirus exposure and HLA in healthy donors. CDR1 is GTSNPN, CDR2 SVGIG, per germline (reference sequence). The CDR3 spans 14 residues. After removal of 4 bases from V and 7 bases from J, the junction contained 10 bases not matched to a gene. Separation from the approximately 690-subject first cohort characterized the roughly 130-subject validation cohort, to which the donors belonged. Method: immunoSEQ multiplex PCR; TCRdb's copy keeps in-frame clones and lacks some. The table shows approximately 120,000 clones, with 90% to 95% occurring only once.

The receptor comes from a woman younger than 30 in good health and CMV-seronegative. Sequencing was performed on PBMCs. The chain has TRBV30 and TRBJ2-3; 8 positions agree with TRBD2. CDR3 coding DNA: TGTGCCTGGACCCGGCGGGAGGCGGACCATACGCAGTATTTT. Protein product: CAWTRREADHTQYF.